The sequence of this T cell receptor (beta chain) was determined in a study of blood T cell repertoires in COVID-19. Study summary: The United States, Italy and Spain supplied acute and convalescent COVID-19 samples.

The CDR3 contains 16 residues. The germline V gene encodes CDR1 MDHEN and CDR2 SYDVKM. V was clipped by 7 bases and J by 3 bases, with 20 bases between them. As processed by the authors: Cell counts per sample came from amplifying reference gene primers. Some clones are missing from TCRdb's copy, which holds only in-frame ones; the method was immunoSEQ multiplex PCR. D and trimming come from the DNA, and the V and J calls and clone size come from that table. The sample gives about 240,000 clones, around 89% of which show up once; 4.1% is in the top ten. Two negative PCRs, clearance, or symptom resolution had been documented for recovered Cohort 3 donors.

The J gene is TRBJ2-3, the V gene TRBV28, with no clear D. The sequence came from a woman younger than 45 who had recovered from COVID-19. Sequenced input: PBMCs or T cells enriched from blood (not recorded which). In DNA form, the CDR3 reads TGTGCCAGCAATACCTGGCGCGACCCAGCGACAGATACGCAGTATTTT. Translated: CASNTWRDPATDTQYF.